This passage covers 14 T cell receptor beta chains from one sample sequenced in a study of blood T cell repertoires in COVID-19. Libraries were prepared by immunoSEQ multiplex PCR; TCRdb keeps only in-frame clonotypes and omits some of them. This table holds 150,000 to 200,000 clones, around nine tenths found once. Sample: peripheral blood. These receptors all come from a man aged 65 to 79 with acute or convalescent COVID-19.

The chain links TRBV5-4 to TRBJ2-2, with 9 positions matching TRBD2. CDR1 SGHNT and CDR2 YYREEE come from the germline V gene (reference sequence). The V gene end was trimmed by 0 bases and the J gene end by 8 bases; junction bases not matched to a gene: 5. The CDR3 is made up of 15 amino acids. CDR3 nucleotide sequence: TGTGCCAGCAGCTTGGCTGGCGGGGGGGTAGGGGAGCTGTTTTTT. As protein: CASSLAGGGVGELFF.

This clone was recorded only once. V and J are TRBV28 and TRBJ1-1; D is unclear. The germline gives CDR1 MDHEN, CDR2 SYDVKM. Trimming stripped 3 bases from V and 8 bases from J, with 13 bases between. The CDR3 has 13 amino acids. The CDR3 protein is CASSLAPWREAFF. The CDR3 nucleotides are TGTGCCAGCAGTTTGGCGCCCTGGAGGGAAGCTTTCTTT. The complete variable domain, with remaining parts taken from reference TRBV28 and TRBJ1-1, reads DVKVTQSSRYLVKRTGEKVFLECVQDMDHENMFWYRQDPGLGLRLIYFSYDVKMKEKGDIPEGYSVSREKKERFSLILESASTNQTSMYLCASSLAPWREAFFGQGTRLTVV.

The rearrangement uses TRBV3-1 (or the pseudogene TRBV3-2) and TRBJ1-1; D might be TRBD1 (5 bases). The V end lost 5 bases, the J end lost 10 bases, and 23 bases lay between the germline ends. Germline CDR1 reads LGHDT; CDR2 reads YNNKEL (reference sequence). The CDR3 covers 15 residues. CDR3 nucleotide sequence: TGTGCCAGCAGCGATCTCCCGGGACTCGGGGTGGCAGCTTTCTTT. Translated: CASSDLPGLGVAAFF.

V gene TRBV25-1 combines with J gene TRBJ1-1; a weak D match, TRBD1 (5 bases). This CDR3 has 13 residues. Trimming removed 1 base from V and 5 bases from J, with 8 bases in between. Germline V gene sequence: CDR1 MGHDK, CDR2 SYGVNS. CDR3 in amino acids: CASSECGGTEAFF. The CDR3 DNA is TGTGCCAGCAGTGAATGCGGGGGGACTGAAGCTTTCTTT.

This clone occurred many times. The chain is built from TRBV11-2 and TRBJ1-3; D uncertain. Trimming shortened V by 3 bases and J by 5 bases, and 8 bases separated the two germline ends. The CDR3 spans 13 residues. Germline CDR1 and CDR2: SGHAT and FQNNGV. For the CDR3, the DNA is TGTGCCAGCAGCTTGGAGCAGAGAAACACCATATATTTT. Translating it yields CASSLEQRNTIYF.

This chain links TRBV18 with TRBJ1-2; 8 nucleotides agree with TRBD1. Germline V lookup: CDR1 KGHSH, CDR2 LQKENI. The V and J ends lost 3 bases and 3 bases, in that order; junction bases with no gene match: 9. The CDR3 sequence is 16 residues long. The CDR3 sequence is CASSPPDRARDYGYTF. The DNA for the CDR3 is TGTGCCAGCTCACCCCCGGACAGGGCGAGGGACTATGGCTACACCTTC.

The V and J genes are TRBV4-2 and TRBJ2-1, with 7 bases fitting TRBD1. The CDR3 spans 13 residues. The trim removed 3 bases at V and 7 bases at J, leaving 3 bases unmatched. Germline-derived CDR1 and CDR2 are LGHNA and YNFKEQ. CDR3 DNA: TGTGCCAGCAGCCAGGGACAGCCTAATGAGCAGTTCTTC. Its translation: CASSQGQPNEQFF.

The chain links TRBV19 to TRBJ2-7; D uncertain. V was pared by 5 bases and J by 1 base, with 18 bases between. The CDR3 is 16 amino acids. The germline gives CDR1 LNHDA, CDR2 SQIVND (reference sequence). In DNA, the CDR3 is TGTGCCAGTAGTCCCCCCGGTCTCTCATTGTCCTACGAGCAGTACTTC. Amino acid sequence: CASSPPGLSLSYEQYF. The entire variable domain, with the rest obtained from reference TRBV19 and TRBJ2-7, is as follows: DGGITQSPKYLFRKEGQNVTLSCEQNLNHDAMYWYRQDPGQGLRLIYYSQIVNDFQKGDIAEGYSVSREKKESFPLTVTSAQKNPTAFYLCASSPPGLSLSYEQYFGPGTRLTVT.

The chain joins TRBV4-2 to TRBJ1-6; D possibly corresponds to TRBD1 (5 bases). V was clipped by 6 bases and J by 0 bases, with 12 bases between them. This CDR3 contains 16 residues. Germline V gene lookup returns CDR1 LGHNA and CDR2 YNFKEQ. DNA for the CDR3: TGTGCCAGCAGTAACACCGACAGCTCCTATAATTCACCCCTCCACTTT. It codes for CASSNTDSSYNSPLHF.

The chain couples TRBV2 to TRBJ1-1; the D is unclear. Trimming stripped 8 bases from V and 5 bases from J, with 15 bases between. CDR1 and CDR2 from the germline V gene are SNHLY and FYNNEI. The CDR3 extends over 13 amino acids. The CDR3 sequence: CASSSQVGTEAFF. In nucleotides, the CDR3 is TGTGCCAGCTCAAGTCAGGTTGGTACTGAAGCTTTCTTT.

The gene calls are TRBV4-2 and TRBJ2-7; 9 nucleotides align to TRBD2. Germline V gene data show CDR1 as LGHNA and CDR2 as YNFKEQ. V lost 4 bases and J lost 1; bases outside the gene matches: 8. The CDR3 length is 16 residues. CDR3 region: CASSRTSGLASYEQYF. DNA for the CDR3: TGTGCCAGCAGCCGAACCTCGGGACTAGCATCCTACGAGCAGTACTTC.

This clone turned up a few times. The chain combines TRBV15 with TRBJ2-7, with D possibly TRBD1 on 6 matching bases. Trimming cost V 1 base and J 4 bases, with 23 bases left between them. Germline CDR1 and CDR2: LNHNV and YYDKDF (reference sequence). The CDR3 contains 18 residues. DNA of the CDR3: TGTGCCACCAGCAGAGCGATGAGGACCGACAGGACGTCGTACGAGCAGTACTTC. Translation gives CATSRAMRTDRTSYEQYF.

CDR3 bases: TGTGCCAGCAGCTTAGCAGTGACACGGAATGAAAAACTGTTTTTT. Translation gives CASSLAVTRNEKLFF. The chain combines TRBV7-6 with TRBJ1-4; D unresolved. Trimming removed 0 bases from V and 5 bases from J, with 10 bases in between. The CDR3 is 15 amino acids. Germline V lookup: CDR1 SGHVS, CDR2 FNYEAQ.

This clone has a single count. The rearrangement uses TRBV24-1 and TRBJ2-2, with D perhaps TRBD1 (5 bases). Trimming removed 4 bases at V and 2 bases at J, with 10 bases between. The germline V gene has CDR1 KGHDR and CDR2 SFDVKD. The CDR3 runs 15 residues. The CDR3 region has the DNA TGTGCCACCAGTGACGCAGGGTTTAACACCGGGGAGCTGTTTTTT. It yields the protein CATSDAGFNTGELFF.